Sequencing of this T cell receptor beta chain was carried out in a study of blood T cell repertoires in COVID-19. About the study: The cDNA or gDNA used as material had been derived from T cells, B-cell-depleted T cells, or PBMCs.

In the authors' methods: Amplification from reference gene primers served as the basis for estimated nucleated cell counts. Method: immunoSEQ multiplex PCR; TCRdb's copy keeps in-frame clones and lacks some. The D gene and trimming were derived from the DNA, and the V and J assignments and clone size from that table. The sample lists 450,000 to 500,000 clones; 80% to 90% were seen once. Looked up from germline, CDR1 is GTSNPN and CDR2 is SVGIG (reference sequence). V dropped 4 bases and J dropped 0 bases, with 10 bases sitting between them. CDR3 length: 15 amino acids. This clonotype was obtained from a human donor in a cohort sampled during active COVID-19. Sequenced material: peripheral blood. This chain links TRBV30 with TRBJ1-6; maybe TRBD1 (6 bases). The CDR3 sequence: CAWTSRGSYNSPLHF. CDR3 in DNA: TGTGCCTGGACCTCCAGGGGCTCCTATAATTCACCCCTCCACTTT.